The clone carrying this T cell receptor (beta chain) was seen only once. Its antigen remains unidentified. One end of the junction does not line up with germline, which may come from a read error. TCRdb passed the reads through MiXCR, listing each CDR3 protein once. The sample yields approximately 590,000 distinct CDR3 sequences, 40% seen once. Germline V gene lookup returns CDR1 SEHNR and CDR2 FQNEAQ (reference sequence). The CDR3 totals 18 residues. The data derive from a study of T cell repertoires in cytomegalovirus infection. About the study: Recently identified HLA-C-restricted CMV epitopes and well-studied HLA-B-restricted CMV epitopes were used by the study. CMV infection and matching HLA type were both indicated by public TCR beta signatures. Regarding the study as a whole: HLA-C-restricted CMV clonotypes gave the most frequent clonotype in two of eight donors. Carriers of CMV and the relevant HLA type were discriminated by public TCR beta frequency.

V and J are TRBV7-9 and TRBJ1-2, with D perhaps TRBD1 (6 bases). The source is a human donor in good health (CMV status not recorded). Some clones in this sample may be carry-over from other donors' samples. This specimen consisted of cultured PBMCs, obtained from culture after CMV antigen stimulation. As DNA, the CDR3 is TGTGCCAGCAGCCCCTTAGGTATAGGCGGCAGGGGAGACTATGGCTACGCCTTC. Translated, it gives CASSPLGIGGRGDYGYAF.